This T cell receptor beta chain was captured by sequencing in a study of shared clonotypes between healthy human individuals. Study details: Each donor had three CD4 naive, three CD4 memory, two CD8 naive and one CD8 memory plate.

Profiled with immunoSEQ multiplex PCR; TCRdb holds only in-frame clones, not every one. The sample has 2.3 million or so clones, about 92% seen once; the top ten hold 0.39%. This CDR3 spans 14 amino acids. CDR1 SGHRS and CDR2 YFSETQ come from the germline V gene. The V end lost 4 bases, the J end lost 8 bases, and 15 bases lay between the germline ends. This TCR was sampled from a man in his late teens or twenties in good health. Some clones in this sample may be carry-over from other donors' samples. This sequence joins TRBV5-1 and TRBJ2-2, with D tentatively TRBD2 (6 bases). Sample: naive CD4+ T cells from PBMCs. The subset here: CD45RA+ positively selected. CDR3 protein: CASSPGLPRGELFF. CDR3 DNA sequence: TGCGCCAGCAGCCCGGGACTTCCTCGAGGGGAGCTGTTTTTT.